This T cell receptor (beta chain) was sequenced for a study of control samples from healthy donors and cancer patients. The CDR3 extends over 16 amino acids. Germline-derived CDR1 and CDR2 are MNHNS and SASEGT. V gave up 0 bases and J gave up 3 bases, with 12 bases separating them. Using immunoSEQ multiplex PCR, the repertoire was profiled, and TCRdb retains in-frame clones only, with some absent. The sample holds around 70,000 clones, less than 95% seen once. Material for sequencing was blood. The receptor was derived from a woman in her 30s in good health. The chain employs TRBV6-1 and TRBJ1-5; D remains unclear. CDR3 loop: CASSEASAAYNQPQHF. In nucleotides, the CDR3 is TGTGCCAGCAGTGAAGCGTCGGCCGCTTACAATCAGCCCCAGCATTTT.